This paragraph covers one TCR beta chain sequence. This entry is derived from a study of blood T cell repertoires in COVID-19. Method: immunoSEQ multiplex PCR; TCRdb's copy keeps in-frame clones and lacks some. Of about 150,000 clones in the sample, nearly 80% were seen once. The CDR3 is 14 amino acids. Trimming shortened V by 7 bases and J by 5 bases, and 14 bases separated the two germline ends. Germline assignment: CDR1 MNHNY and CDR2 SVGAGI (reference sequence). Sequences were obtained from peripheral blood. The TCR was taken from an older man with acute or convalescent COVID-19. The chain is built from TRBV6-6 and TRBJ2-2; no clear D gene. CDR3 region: CASNPSTRTGELFF. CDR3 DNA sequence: TGTGCCAGCAACCCGAGCACCCGTACCGGGGAGCTGTTTTTT.